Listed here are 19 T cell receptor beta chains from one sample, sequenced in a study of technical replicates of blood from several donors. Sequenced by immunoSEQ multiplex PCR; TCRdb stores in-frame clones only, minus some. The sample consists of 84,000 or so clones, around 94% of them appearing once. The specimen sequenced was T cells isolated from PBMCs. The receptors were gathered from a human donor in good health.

The CDR3 nucleotides read TGTGCCAGCAGCCCGGGACTAGGCCCTAATGAGCAGTTCTTC. It encodes CASSPGLGPNEQFF. The rearrangement uses TRBV14 and TRBJ2-1, with 8 nucleotides matching TRBD2. The V and J ends lost 4 bases and 7 bases, in that order; junction bases with no gene match: 6. The CDR3 is 14 amino acids. Germline V CDR1 and CDR2: SGHDN, FVKESK.

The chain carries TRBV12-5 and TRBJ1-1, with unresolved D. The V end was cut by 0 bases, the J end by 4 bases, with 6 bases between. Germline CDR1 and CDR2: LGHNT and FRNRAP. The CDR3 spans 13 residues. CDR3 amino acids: CASGLVAGTEAFF. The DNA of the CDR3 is TGTGCTAGTGGTTTGGTTGCCGGCACTGAAGCTTTCTTT. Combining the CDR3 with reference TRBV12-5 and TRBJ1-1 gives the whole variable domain DARVTQTPRHKVTEMGQEVTMRCQPILGHNTVFWYRQTMMQGLELLAYFRNRAPLDDSGMPKDRFSAEMPDATLATLKIQPSEPRDSAVYFCASGLVAGTEAFFGQGTRLTVV.

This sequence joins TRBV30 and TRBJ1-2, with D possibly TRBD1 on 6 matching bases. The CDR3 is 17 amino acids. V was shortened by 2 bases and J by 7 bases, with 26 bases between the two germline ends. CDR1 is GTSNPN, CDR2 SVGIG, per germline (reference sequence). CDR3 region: CAWSNRQELSSSRGYTF. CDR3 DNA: TGTGCCTGGAGTAATCGACAGGAATTAAGTTCGTCTCGTGGCTACACCTTC.

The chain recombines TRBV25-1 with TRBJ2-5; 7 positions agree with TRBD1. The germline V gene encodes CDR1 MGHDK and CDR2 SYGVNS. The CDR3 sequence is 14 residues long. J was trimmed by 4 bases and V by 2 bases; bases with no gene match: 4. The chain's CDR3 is CASSEVSGGETQYF. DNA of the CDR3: TGTGCCAGCAGTGAAGTATCAGGGGGAGAGACCCAGTACTTC.

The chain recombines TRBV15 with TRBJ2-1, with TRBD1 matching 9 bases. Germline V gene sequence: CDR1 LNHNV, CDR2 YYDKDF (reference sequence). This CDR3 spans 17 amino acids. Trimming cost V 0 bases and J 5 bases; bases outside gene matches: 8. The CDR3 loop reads CATSRDFRDRVNNEQFF. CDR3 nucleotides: TGTGCCACCAGCAGAGATTTCCGGGACAGGGTTAACAATGAGCAGTTCTTC.

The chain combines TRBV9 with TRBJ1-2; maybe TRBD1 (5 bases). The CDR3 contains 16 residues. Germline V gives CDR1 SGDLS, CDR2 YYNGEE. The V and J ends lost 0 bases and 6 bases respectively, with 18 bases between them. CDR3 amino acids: CASSVGGAGNGDGYTF. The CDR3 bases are TGTGCCAGCAGCGTAGGTGGGGCAGGGAACGGAGATGGCTACACCTTC.

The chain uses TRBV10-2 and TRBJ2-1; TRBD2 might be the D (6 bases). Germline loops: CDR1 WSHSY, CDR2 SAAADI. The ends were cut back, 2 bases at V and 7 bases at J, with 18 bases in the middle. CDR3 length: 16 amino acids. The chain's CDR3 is CASSERSKLALNEQFF. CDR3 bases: TGCGCCAGCAGTGAGAGGTCCAAACTAGCCCTTAATGAGCAGTTCTTC.

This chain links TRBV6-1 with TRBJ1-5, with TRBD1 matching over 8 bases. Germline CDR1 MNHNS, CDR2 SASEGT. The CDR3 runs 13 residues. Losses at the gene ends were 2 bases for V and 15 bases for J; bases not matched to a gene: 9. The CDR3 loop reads CASSERETGGRHF. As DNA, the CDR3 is TGTGCCAGCAGTGAAAGGGAAACAGGGGGGCGGCATTTT.

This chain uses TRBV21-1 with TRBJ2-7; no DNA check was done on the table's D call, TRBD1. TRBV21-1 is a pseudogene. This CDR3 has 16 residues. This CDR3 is CASSKDLTGVTSEQYF. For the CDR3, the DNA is TGTGCCAGCAGCAAAGACCTGACAGGGGTAACCTCCGAGCAGTACTTC.

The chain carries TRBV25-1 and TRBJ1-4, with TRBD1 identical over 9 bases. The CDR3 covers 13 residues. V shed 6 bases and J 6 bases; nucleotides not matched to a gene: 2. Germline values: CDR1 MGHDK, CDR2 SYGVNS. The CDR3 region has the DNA TGTGCCAGCAGGGACAGGGGCGATGAAAAACTGTTTTTT. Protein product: CASRDRGDEKLFF.

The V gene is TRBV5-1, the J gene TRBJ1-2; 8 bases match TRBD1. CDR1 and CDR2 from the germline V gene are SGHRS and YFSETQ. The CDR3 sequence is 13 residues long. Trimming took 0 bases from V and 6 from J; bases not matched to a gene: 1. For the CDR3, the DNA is TGCGCCAGCAGCTTGGCAGGGGGCGATGGCTACACCTTC. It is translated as CASSLAGGDGYTF.

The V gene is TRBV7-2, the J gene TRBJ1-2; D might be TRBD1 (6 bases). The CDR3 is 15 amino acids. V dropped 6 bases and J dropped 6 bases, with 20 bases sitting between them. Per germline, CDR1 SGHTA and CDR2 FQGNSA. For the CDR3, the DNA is TGTGCCAGCAGTCCTGGGGGGGGCGCTTTTCATGGCTACACCTTC. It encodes CASSPGGGAFHGYTF.

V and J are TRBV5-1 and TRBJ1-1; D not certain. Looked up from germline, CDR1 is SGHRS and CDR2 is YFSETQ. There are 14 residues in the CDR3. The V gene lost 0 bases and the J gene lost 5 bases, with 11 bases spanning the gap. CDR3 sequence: CASSLAGIETEAFF. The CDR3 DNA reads TGCGCCAGCAGCTTGGCGGGGATTGAAACTGAAGCTTTCTTT.

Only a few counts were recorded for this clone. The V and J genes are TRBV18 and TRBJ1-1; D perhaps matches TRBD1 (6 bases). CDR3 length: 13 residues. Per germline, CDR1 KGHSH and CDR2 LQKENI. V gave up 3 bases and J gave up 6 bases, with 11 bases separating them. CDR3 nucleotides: TGTGCCAGCTCACCCCGTAGACAGGCTGAAGCTTTCTTT. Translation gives CASSPRRQAEAFF.

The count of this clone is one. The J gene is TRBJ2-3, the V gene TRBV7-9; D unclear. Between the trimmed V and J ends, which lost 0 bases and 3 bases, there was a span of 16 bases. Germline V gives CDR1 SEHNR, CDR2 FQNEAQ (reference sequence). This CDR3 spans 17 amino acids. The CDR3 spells CASSLASGVFWTDTQYF. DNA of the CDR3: TGTGCCAGCAGCTTAGCGTCGGGTGTATTTTGGACAGATACGCAGTATTTT.

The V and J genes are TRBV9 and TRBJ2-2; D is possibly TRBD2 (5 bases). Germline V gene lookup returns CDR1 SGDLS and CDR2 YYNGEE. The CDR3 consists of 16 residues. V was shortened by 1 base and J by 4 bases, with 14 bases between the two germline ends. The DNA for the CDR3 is TGTGCCAGCAGCGTAATAAACGGGATTCTCACCGGGGAGCTGTTTTTT. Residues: CASSVINGILTGELFF.

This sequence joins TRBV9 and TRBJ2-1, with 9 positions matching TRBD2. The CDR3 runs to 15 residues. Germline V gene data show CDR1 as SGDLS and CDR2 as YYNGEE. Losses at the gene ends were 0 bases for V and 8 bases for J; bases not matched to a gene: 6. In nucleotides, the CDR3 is TGTGCCAGCAGCGTAGTAGGGACTAGCAGGTATGAGCAGTTCTTC. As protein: CASSVVGTSRYEQFF.

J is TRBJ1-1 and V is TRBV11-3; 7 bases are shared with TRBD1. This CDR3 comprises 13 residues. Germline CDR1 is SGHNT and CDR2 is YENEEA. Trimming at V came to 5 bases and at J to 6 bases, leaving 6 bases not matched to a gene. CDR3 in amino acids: CASSAPGTAEAFF. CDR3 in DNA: TGTGCCAGCAGCGCCCCCGGGACAGCTGAAGCTTTCTTT.

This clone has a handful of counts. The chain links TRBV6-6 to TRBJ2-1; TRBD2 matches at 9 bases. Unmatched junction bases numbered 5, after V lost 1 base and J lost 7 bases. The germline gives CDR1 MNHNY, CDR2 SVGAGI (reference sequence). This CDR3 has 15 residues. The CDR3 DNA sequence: TGTGCCAGCAGTTACTTCGCGGGAGGGGGGAATGAGCAGTTCTTC. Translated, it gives CASSYFAGGGNEQFF.